The clone carrying this T cell receptor (beta chain) has at least ten counts. The target antigen is unknown. Ophthalmopathy patients all had a Clinical Activity Score of at least 3, a NOSPECS grade of at least 4 and disease under 3 months old. Every diagnosis used clinical symptoms, serum thyroxine and TRAb, thyroid ultrasound and orbital computed tomography. The sample belongs to a study of T cells in Graves' hyperthyroidism and ophthalmopathy. Looking at the study overall: Sampling of peripheral blood happened at initial diagnosis, prior to any treatment. Broader study findings: The model identified upcoming ophthalmopathy a median roughly 6 months ahead of onset.

The CDR3 has 14 amino acids. Trimming removed 5 bases at V and 2 bases at J, with 12 bases between. The germline V gene encodes CDR1 LNHDA and CDR2 SQIVND (reference sequence). The source material, RNA transcripts, was used to amplify TCR beta CDR3 regions. During a first-round RT-PCR of the TCR CDR3, the HTBI primer set was used. TCRdb ran MiXCR on the multiplex PCR reads and lists one entry per CDR3 protein. The data hold 300,000 to 450,000 distinct CDR3 sequences, with roughly 15% observed a single time. V usage is TRBV19 and J usage is TRBJ1-1; TRBD1 might be the D (5 bases). The sequencing input was blood. The TCR was taken from a woman aged 30 to 39 with Graves' ophthalmopathy. CDR3 loop: CASSLRQTNTEAFF. CDR3 DNA sequence: TGTGCCAGTAGTTTGAGACAGACCAACACTGAAGCTTTCTTT.